The clone carrying this T cell receptor beta chain was seen once. 13 Jbeta primers and 60 Vbeta primers were used for the PCR. Libraries were prepared by immunoSEQ multiplex PCR; TCRdb keeps only in-frame clonotypes and omits some of them. The data show over 200,000 clones, 70% to 85% seen once. Between the trimmed V and J ends, which lost 0 bases and 5 bases, there was a span of 5 bases. Germline V CDR1 and CDR2: MGHRA, YSYEKL. The CDR3 has 13 amino acids. The sample belongs to a study of cytomegalovirus exposure and HLA in healthy donors. The sample taken for sequencing was PBMCs. The chain links TRBV4-1 to TRBJ1-5; D is unclear. This clonotype was sampled from a woman in her thirties or forties in good health and CMV-seronegative. The CDR3 region is CASSQDLHQPQHF. CDR3 DNA: TGCGCCAGCAGCCAAGATCTCCATCAGCCCCAGCATTTT.